The rows below give T cell receptor beta chains drawn from one sample of a study of control samples from healthy donors and cancer patients. Clones were read by immunoSEQ multiplex PCR, and TCRdb kept only the in-frame ones, dropping some. The sample lists about 94,000 clones, about 86% seen once, with around 1.3% in the top ten. The specimen was blood. The source is a woman aged 45 to 65 in good health. Each CDR3 is given with its conserved first and last residue. The order of the fields is J gene, D gene, V gene, clone size, CDR3 DNA, CDR3 protein. The D gene is left open where the match is weak. Size is omitted from some rows. Given values are once, few, many or a class for expanded clones.

TRBJ1-4 - TRBV19 - TGTGCCAGTAGTATGGGAGGGGCGCCTGAAAAACTGTTTTTT CASSMGGAPEKLFF
TRBJ2-5 TRBD2 TRBV11-3 - TGTGCCAGCAGCTCACTAGCGGGAGGGGTGGAGACCCAGTACTTC CASSSLAGGVETQYF
TRBJ1-4 TRBD1 TRBV7-9 - TGTGCCAGCAGCCTTGACACCCTAGGGGGCGCGGATGAAAAACTGTTTTTT CASSLDTLGGADEKLFF
TRBJ2-7 - TRBV6-5 - TGTGCCAGCGACGTGGGACTGACCTACGAGCAGTACTTC CASDVGLTYEQYF
TRBJ1-2 - TRBV6-2/TRBV6-3 - TGTGCCAGCAGCAACCGCCTAGAGAGCTACACCTTC CASSNRLESYTF
TRBJ2-1 - TRBV3-1/TRBV3-2 - TGTGCCAGCACCCCCCGCGGAGCCCCCAGCTCCTACAATGAGCAGTTCTTC CASTPRGAPSSYNEQFF
TRBJ2-2 TRBD2 TRBV7-2 - TGTGCCAGCAGCTTATGGGGACTAGCGGCCCTGAACACCGGGGAGCTGTTTTTT CASSLWGLAALNTGELFF
TRBJ1-4 - TRBV2 - TGTGCCAGCAGCCACCGTCATGAAAAACTGTTTTTT CASSHRHEKLFF
TRBJ2-2 TRBD2 TRBV14 - TGTGCCAGCAGCCAACTAGCGGGAAGCGGGGAGCTGTTTTTT CASSQLAGSGELFF
TRBJ1-2 - TRBV19 - TGTGCCAGTAGTATACAGGGTGCCCTCGCTAACTATGGCTACACCTTC CASSIQGALANYGYTF
TRBJ1-5 TRBD1 TRBV6-5 - TGTGCCAGCACCGGAGAGGGACAGGGTTTTCAACCCCAGCATTTT CASTGEGQGFQPQHF
TRBJ2-7 - TRBV27 - TGTGCCAGCAGTTTGGGACAGTCGGGAGTCTACGAGCAGTACTTC CASSLGQSGVYEQYF
TRBJ2-7 TRBD2 TRBV28 - TGTGCCAGCAGCCTAGGGCTGGGTAGCGGGAGGGTGCAGTACTTC CASSLGLGSGRVQYF
TRBJ1-6 - TRBV7-8 - TGTGCCAGCAGCTTACCTGCTTCGATGGATTCACCCCTCCACTTT CASSLPASMDSPLHF
TRBJ1-4 - TRBV7-2 - TGTGCCAGCAGCCCTAGGGCAGGGACTAATGAAAAACTGTTTTTT CASSPRAGTNEKLFF
TRBJ2-5 TRBD2 TRBV2 - TGTGCCAGCAGTGGGAGACTAGCGGGATACCAAGAGACCCAGTACTTC CASSGRLAGYQETQYF
TRBJ2-7 TRBD2 TRBV12-5 - TGTGCTAGTGGTGGGGGGGGGTGGCTCCGCTACGAGCAGTACTTC CASGGGGWLRYEQYF
TRBJ2-1 - TRBV20-1 - TGCAGTGCTAGTCGTGACATCTACAATGAGCAGTTCTTC CSASRDIYNEQFF
TRBJ1-5 - TRBV27 once TGTGCCAGCAGTTTATCCAGCCTGGGCAATCAGCCCCAGCATTTT CASSLSSLGNQPQHF
TRBJ2-5 TRBD1 TRBV25-1 - TGTGCCAGCAGTGAATACGGGACAGGGGAGAAAGAGACCCAGTACTTC CASSEYGTGEKETQYF
TRBJ1-2 - TRBV3-1/TRBV3-2 - TGTGCCAGCAGCCAAGGGCCCCGTACCGTCTGGGGCTACACCTTC CASSQGPRTVWGYTF
TRBJ2-7 TRBD2 TRBV18 - TGTGCCAGCTCACACCGGGAGGGGGGCCCCTACGAGCAGTACTTC CASSHREGGPYEQYF
TRBJ1-3 - TRBV6-6 - TGTGCCAGCAGTTCCACCTCGGGGTCTGGAAACACCATATATTTT CASSSTSGSGNTIYF
TRBJ2-1 TRBD2 TRBV14 - TGTGCCAGCAGCCAAGATAACGGGAGGTTTAGCGGAGCAGCGCAGTTCTTC CASSQDNGRFSGAAQFF
TRBJ1-4 TRBD1 TRBV5-1 - TGCGCCAGCAAGGCCGACAGGGCTCCTAATGAAAAACTGTTTTTT CASKADRAPNEKLFF
TRBJ2-7 - TRBV4-3 - TGCGCCAGCAGCCAAGATCATCAGGTGACGGCCTACGAGCAGTACTTC CASSQDHQVTAYEQYF
TRBJ2-2 - TRBV19 - TGTGCCAGTAGTATAGAGGTGGCAGCTTCGAACACCGGGGAGCTGTTTTTT CASSIEVAASNTGELFF
TRBJ2-2 TRBD2 TRBV5-1 - TGCGCCAGCAGCTTCCTTAGCGGGAGGGCCTACACCGGGGAGCTGTTTTTT CASSFLSGRAYTGELFF
TRBJ1-2 - TRBV18 - TGTGCCAGCTCACCTTCCGGACTGAATAACTATGGCTACACCTTC CASSPSGLNNYGYTF
TRBJ2-3 - TRBV5-1 few TGCGCCAGCAGCCTAGATCGGGAGAGCACGCAGTATTTT CASSLDRESTQYF
TRBJ1-4 TRBD1 TRBV29-1 - TGCAGCACCCAAGGGGGCGATGAAAAACTGTTTTTT CSTQGGDEKLFF
TRBJ2-1 TRBD2 TRBV25-1 - TGTGCCAGCACGGGGGGGGTCGGTACCGGCCATGAGCAGTTCTTC CASTGGVGTGHEQFF
TRBJ2-5 - TRBV12-5 - TGTGCTAGTGGTGCAGGAAGGGGAGAACAAGAGACCCAGTACTTC CASGAGRGEQETQYF
TRBJ2-7 - TRBV6-2/TRBV6-3 - TGTGCCAGCAGTTATGAGAGGGGGTCCTTGGGCGAGCAGTACTTC CASSYERGSLGEQYF
TRBJ2-7 TRBD2 TRBV6-2/TRBV6-3 - TGTGCCAGCAGTTACCGGCTAGCGGGAGGGCCGCGCGAGCAGTACTTC CASSYRLAGGPREQYF
TRBJ2-5 - TRBV7-8 - TGTGCCAGCAGCCAGACCCTCAAGGAGACCCAGTACTTC CASSQTLKETQYF
TRBJ1-1 TRBD1 TRBV5-4 once TGTGCCAGCAGCGCCTATGACAGGGCGAACACTGAAGCTTTCTTT CASSAYDRANTEAFF
TRBJ1-4 - TRBV28 - TGTGCCAGCACCACAACTAATGAAAAACTGTTTTTT CASTTTNEKLFF
TRBJ1-6 - TRBV27 - TGTGCCAGCAGTTTATCGCAGCAGTGGGCCCTCCACTTT CASSLSQQWALHF
TRBJ2-1 TRBD2 TRBV4-1 - TGCGCCCGCAGCGGGCGGGGGGGCCCCAGCTCCTACAATGAGCAGTTCTTC CARSGRGGPSSYNEQFF
TRBJ1-2 - TRBV12-5 - TGTGCTAGTGGCCGCGCAGGCTATGGCTACACCTTC CASGRAGYGYTF
TRBJ1-1 TRBD1 TRBV5-1 - TGCGCCACCAATAAGGACCCGACAGGGGGCGGAAGGGGCACTGAAGCTTTCTTT CATNKDPTGGGRGTEAFF
TRBJ1-1 - TRBV7-9 once TGTGCCAGCAGCTTACAGGGGTTCCCCACTGAAGCTTTCTTT CASSLQGFPTEAFF
TRBJ2-3 - TRBV5-5 - TGTGCCAGCAGCCCCCCCGGGAGAGCCGCCGGAGATACGCAGTATTTT CASSPPGRAAGDTQYF
TRBJ2-1 - TRBV4-1 - TGCGCCAGCAGCCAAGATGTTTACTATGAGCAGTTCTTC CASSQDVYYEQFF
TRBJ2-1 TRBD2 TRBV7-2 few TGTGCCAGCAGCTTAGCAATTAGCGGGGGGGGATTGGTCTTC CASSLAISGGGLVF
TRBJ2-1 - TRBV5-6 - TGTGCCAGCAGCTCTTACAATGAGCAGTTCTTC CASSSYNEQFF
TRBJ1-6 - TRBV2 - TGTGCCAGCAGTGGATACAGGAATAATTCACCCCTCCACTTT CASSGYRNNSPLHF
TRBJ2-7 - TRBV4-1 - TGCGCCAGCAGCCAAGAAAACAGCCCCTACGAGCAGTACTTC CASSQENSPYEQYF
TRBJ1-6 TRBD1 TRBV13 - TGTGCCAGCAGCCAGGGGGGGATTCCCCCCCTCCACTTT CASSQGGIPPLHF
TRBJ2-7 TRBD1 TRBV10-3 once TGTGCCATCAGTGACTCCGAGGGACAGAACTACGAGCAGTACTTC CAISDSEGQNYEQYF
TRBJ2-7 TRBD2 TRBV4-3 - TGCGCCAGCAGCCCTCACGAAGGGACTAGCGGGACCTACGAGCAGTACTTC CASSPHEGTSGTYEQYF
TRBJ1-3 - TRBV5-1 - TGCGCCAGCACTGACGGAGCCGGCCCATCTGGAAACACCATATATTTT CASTDGAGPSGNTIYF
TRBJ2-4 - TRBV7-8 few TGTGCCAGCAGCCCCCCCCTGAGGACCTCCAAAAACATTCAGTACTTC CASSPPLRTSKNIQYF
TRBJ1-5 - TRBV5-1 - TGCGCCAGCAGCCCTCGGACAGATAATCAGCCCCAGCATTTT CASSPRTDNQPQHF
TRBJ1-3 - TRBV19 - TGTGCCAGTAGGGAAACAGGTGACTCTGGAAACACCATATATTTT CASRETGDSGNTIYF
TRBJ2-3 - TRBV5-6 once TGTGCCAGCAGTCCACGCCCCAGGGGTGGCACAGATACGCAGTATTTT CASSPRPRGGTDTQYF